This section outlines one TCR beta chain sequence together with its context. This entry belongs to a study of shared clonotypes between healthy human individuals. Study information: CD4 naive and CD4 memory each took three plates per donor, while CD8 naive took two and CD8 memory one.

As defined, naive CD8 cells were CD45RO-negative and positively selected for CCR7, with terminally differentiated effector memory CD45RA+ cells excluded. Those who donated were healthy HIV-negative adults, with no recent acute infections or vaccinations reported. Trimming removed 5 bases at V and 4 bases at J, with 14 bases between. Germline V gene sequence: CDR1 SEHNR, CDR2 FQNEAQ (reference sequence). The CDR3 has 14 residues. The assay used deep level. Per the original methods: Because ImmunoSEQ provided only junction sequences with no quality scores, the filtering differed. The assay was immunoSEQ multiplex PCR, and TCRdb's table has in-frame clones only and misses some. That table gives V, J and clone size, and the DNA gave D and trimming. The data hold about 2.2 million clones, with 93% observed a single time.

The source is a man aged 18 to 30 in good health. Some clones in this sample may be carry-over from other donors' samples. The sample was naive CD8+ T cells from PBMCs. This chain connects TRBV7-9 to TRBJ1-2, with TRBD1 as a possible D gene (5 bases). The CDR3, as DNA: TGTGCCAGCAGCCGACTGGGGGAGGGCTATGGCTACACCTTC. It yields the protein CASSRLGEGYGYTF. The whole variable domain, filled in from reference TRBV7-9 and TRBJ1-2, reads DTGVSQNPRHKITKRGQNVTFRCDPISEHNRLYWYRQTLGQGPEFLTYFQNEAQLEKSRLLSDRFSAERPKGSFSTLEIQRTEQGDSAMYLCASSRLGEGYGYTFGSGTRLTVV.